This TCR beta chain was sequenced in a study of T cell responses to AZD1222 COVID-19 vaccine (dated by TCRdb to the early 2020s). Regarding the complete study: A total of 233 trial participants underwent TCR sequencing, of whom 200 to 220 received two doses of AZD1222 and about 26 received two doses of the MenACWY control vaccine. Trial participants were enrolled by age into subgroups of 18-55, 56-69 and 70-plus years, and roughly 160, 29 and 62 TCR-sequenced participants, respectively, were included in these subgroups. On the study overall, not on this receptor specifically: No day 14 peak-response samples were available, so repertoires were characterized only after the peak T cell response. Reportedly, close to half of the unique spike-specific TCRs recognized epitopes lying outside the regions that are mutated in the B.1.351 and B.1.1.7 variants. After two AZD1222 doses, both the breadth and the depth of spike-specific TCRs were significantly higher than at day 0 and than in MenACWY recipients. Participants were mostly white British, with more females than males. The authors suggested clonal diversity may have been underestimated. The 56-69-year group was small, and its depth increase did not reach significance, likely because of low power. Only five to seven AZD1222 recipients were SARS-CoV-2 seropositive at baseline, limiting conclusions about previously exposed vaccinees. Vaccine-associated CD4 TCRs spanned the whole spike protein, with dominant responses in regions 160-218 and 743-854.

Cut back by 4 bases and 4 bases, the V and J ends lie 16 bases apart. The CDR1 and CDR2 encoded by the germline V gene are SNHLY and FYNNEI. Spanning cysteine to phenylalanine, the CDR3 consists of 15 amino acids. The retained sequence is limited to the CDR3, 45 bases, with the frame set at the first base. Interpreted using the paper, the time point label stands for: about 28 days (+/-7) after the second vaccine dose. Because spike-specific TCR depth and breadth did not differ between the two schedules, AZD1222 recipients who got a second dose at roughly 4 weeks were pooled with those who got a second dose at roughly 12 weeks. Vaccinee samples came from UK trials COV001 and COV002, including a single-blind randomized controlled phase 2/3 trial of AZD1222 (ChAdOx1 nCoV-19) in healthy adults. For TCRbeta chain sequencing, PBMC samples were collected from trial participants at day 0 and at day 28 after the second dose.

The CDR3 regions of human TCRbeta chains were analyzed by immunosequencing. As for the original processing: Repertoire TCRs were matched against a reference library of SARS-CoV-2-specific TCRs generated with the MIRA antigen-specificity platform. Breadth was defined as the fraction of unique TCRs that were SARS-CoV-2-associated. Depth was defined as the fraction of total T cells that were SARS-CoV-2-associated. Using the MIRA data, each spike-specific TCR was assigned both to the spike region to which the TCR was reactive and to a CD4 or CD8 class. Log10-transformed breadth and depth values were compared by one-way ANOVA with Sidak's multiple comparisons tests. The immuneACCESS repertoire file appears here via TCRdb, limited to in-frame rearrangements. These files lack a portion of the clones; in checked studies, under half of the deficit traces to unresolved V genes, and the cause of the others is not known. D and trimming come from the DNA, and the V and J calls and clone size come from that table. This sample lists tens of thousands of clones; approximately 89% were detected once. Just under 25% of the sample comes from the top ten.

Comment on this clone: Its antigen remains unidentified. Within one base of it there is no much larger clone, and no base qualities were kept.

Sequencing was performed on peripheral blood, taken 28 days after the second AZD1222 dose. Recombination linked TRBV2 to TRBJ1-2; D gene: possibly TRBD1, on 6 matching bases. The origin of this receptor is an adult who received the AZD1222 COVID-19 vaccine. The DNA sequence reads TGTGCCAGCAGTGCCATCGAGGGGGGAGGCTATGGCTACACCTTC. The translation is CASSAIEGGGYGYTF.